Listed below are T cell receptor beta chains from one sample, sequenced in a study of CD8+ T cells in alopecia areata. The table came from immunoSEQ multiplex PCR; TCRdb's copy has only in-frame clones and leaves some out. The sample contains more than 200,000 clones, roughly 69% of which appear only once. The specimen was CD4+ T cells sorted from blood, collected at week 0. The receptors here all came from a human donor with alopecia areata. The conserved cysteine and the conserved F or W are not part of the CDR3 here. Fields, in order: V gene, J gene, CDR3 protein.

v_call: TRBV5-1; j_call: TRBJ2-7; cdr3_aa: ASSKGQVPSYEQY
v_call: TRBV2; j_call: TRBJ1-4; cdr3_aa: ASSQDRATNEKLF
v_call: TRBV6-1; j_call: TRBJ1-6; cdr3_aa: ASSEPGNSPLH
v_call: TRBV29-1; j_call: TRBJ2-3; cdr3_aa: SVAKTDTQY
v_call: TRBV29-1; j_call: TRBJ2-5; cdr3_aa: SVKDTYQETQY
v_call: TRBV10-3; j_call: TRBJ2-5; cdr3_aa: AISESGGTEETQY
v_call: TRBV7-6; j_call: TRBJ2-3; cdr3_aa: ASSQAGDTQY
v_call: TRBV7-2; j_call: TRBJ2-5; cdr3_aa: ASSLVKGETQY
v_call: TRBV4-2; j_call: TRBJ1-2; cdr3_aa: ASSQALQHHGYT
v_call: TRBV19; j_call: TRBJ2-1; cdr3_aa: AIKDAYNEQF
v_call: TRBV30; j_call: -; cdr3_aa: AWSAWDRGYEQY
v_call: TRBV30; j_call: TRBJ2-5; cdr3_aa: AWSFVQGPGETQY
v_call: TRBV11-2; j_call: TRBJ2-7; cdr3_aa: ASSLSPWDREQY
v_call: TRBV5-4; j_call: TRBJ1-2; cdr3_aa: ASSLVGQGVGYT
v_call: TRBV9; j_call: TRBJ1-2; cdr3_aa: ASSVDPTPDGYT
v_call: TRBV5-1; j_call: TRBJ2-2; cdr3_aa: ASSSSPGPPNGELF
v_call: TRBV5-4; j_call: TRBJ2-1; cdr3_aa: ASRRGGASPTRDEQF
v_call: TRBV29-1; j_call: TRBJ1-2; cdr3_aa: SSTAATGTNYGYT
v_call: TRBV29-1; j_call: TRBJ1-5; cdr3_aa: SVGALNQPQH
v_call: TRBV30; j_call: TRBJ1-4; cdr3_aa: AWRRASEKLF
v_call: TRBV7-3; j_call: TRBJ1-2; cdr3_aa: ASSPPLETEV
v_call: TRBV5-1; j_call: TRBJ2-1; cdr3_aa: ASSLGLAGNEQF
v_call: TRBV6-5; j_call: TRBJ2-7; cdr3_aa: ASSPPRARSYEQY
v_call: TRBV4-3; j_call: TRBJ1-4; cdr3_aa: ASSQKGGQLF
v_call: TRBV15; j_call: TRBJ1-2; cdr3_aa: AVHLNYGYT
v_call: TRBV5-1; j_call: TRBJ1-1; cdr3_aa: ASSLQGQGDTEAF
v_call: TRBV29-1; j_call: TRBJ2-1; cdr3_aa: SVVRGTNEQF
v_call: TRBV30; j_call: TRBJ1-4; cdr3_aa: AWTDFATNEKLF
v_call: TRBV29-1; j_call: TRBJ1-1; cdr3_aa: SSGTRRTMNTEAF
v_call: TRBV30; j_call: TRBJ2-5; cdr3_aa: AWSKNRVQETQY
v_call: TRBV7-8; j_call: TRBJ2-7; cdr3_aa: ASSPVREQY
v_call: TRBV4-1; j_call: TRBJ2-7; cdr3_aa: ASSRAGTGTSYEQY
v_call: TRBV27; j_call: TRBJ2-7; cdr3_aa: AVMASPGSYEQY